What follows are 9 T cell receptor beta chains derived from one specimen sequenced in a study of blood T cell repertoires in COVID-19 (TCRdb year 2020). To prepare the library, the immunoSEQ multiplex PCR assay was applied. What TCRdb holds here is the immuneACCESS table cut down to in-frame rearrangements. Part of the clones is not present; checked against another copy, under half of the missing clones reflect an unresolved V gene, and the others are unexplained. The table for this sample lists about 300,000 clones; roughly 90% of them were counted only once. Approximately 2.9% of the sample lies in the top ten. Sequencing was done on a sample of PBMCs or T cells enriched from blood (not recorded which). These receptors all come from a woman aged 50 to 60 who had been exposed to COVID-19.

This chain links TRBV28 with TRBJ1-3; D remains unclear. Germline V gene lookup returns CDR1 MDHEN and CDR2 SYDVKM. Between the trimmed V and J ends, which lost 9 bases and 0 bases, there was a span of 9 bases. CDR3 length: 13 residues. CDR3 coding DNA: TGTGCCAGTGAGGTGCTCTCTGGAAACACCATATATTTT. It yields the protein CASEVLSGNTIYF.

The chain couples TRBV7-9 to TRBJ2-2, with 7 bases fitting TRBD1. Per germline, CDR1 SEHNR and CDR2 FQNEAQ (reference sequence). The CDR3 has 15 residues. Germline trimming cut 3 bases from V and 4 bases from J; bases unmatched to any gene: 5. The DNA for the CDR3 is TGTGCCAGCAGCTTCGACAGGGAAAGCACCGGGGAGCTGTTTTTT. Residues: CASSFDRESTGELFF.

V usage is TRBV7-6 and J usage is TRBJ2-1, with D maybe TRBD1 (6 bases). CDR3 length: 16 amino acids. CDR1 is SGHVS, CDR2 FNYEAQ, per germline. The V end lost 7 bases, the J end lost 0 bases, and 16 bases lay between the germline ends. CDR3 nucleotide sequence: TGTGCCAGCAATAAAGGAAAGGACAGCTCCTACAATGAGCAGTTCTTC. Encoded protein: CASNKGKDSSYNEQFF.

This clone was observed a few times. This chain joins TRBV7-2 and TRBJ1-2; D gene ambiguous. Per germline, CDR1 SGHTA and CDR2 FQGNSA. V lost 1 base to trimming and J lost 8 bases, with 11 bases between them. This CDR3 contains 13 residues. This chain's CDR3 is CASSLVRIRGYTF. The CDR3 DNA reads as TGTGCCAGCAGCTTAGTTCGGATCAGGGGCTACACCTTC.

The genes are TRBV3-1 (or the pseudogene TRBV3-2) and TRBJ2-5; TRBD2 might be the D (6 bases). V lost 7 bases and J 3 bases, leaving 15 bases between the germline ends. The CDR3 sequence is 14 residues long. Germline-derived CDR1 and CDR2 are LGHDT and YNNKEL (reference sequence). The CDR3 bases are TGTGCCAGCAATCGACATGGGGGGAAAGAGACCCAGTACTTC. Amino acid sequence: CASNRHGGKETQYF.

The rearrangement uses TRBV3-1 (or the pseudogene TRBV3-2) and TRBJ2-3; 8 bases align to TRBD2. J lost 3 bases, V lost 10 bases, and 9 bases had no gene match. The CDR3 extends over 14 amino acids. The germline gives CDR1 LGHDT, CDR2 YNNKEL (reference sequence). The DNA of the CDR3 is TGTGCCACGGGGAGACTAGCGACTACAGATACGCAGTATTTT. The encoded protein is CATGRLATTDTQYF.

This chain uses TRBV3-1 (or the pseudogene TRBV3-2) with TRBJ1-5; D possibly corresponds to TRBD1 (6 bases). V was pared by 1 base and J by 5 bases, with 12 bases between. This CDR3 has 15 residues. In germline, CDR1 is LGHDT, CDR2 YNNKEL (reference sequence). The CDR3 here is CASSQAGQSHQPQHF. CDR3 bases: TGTGCCAGCAGCCAAGCGGGACAAAGTCATCAGCCCCAGCATTTT.

The chain links TRBV30 to TRBJ1-1; 7 nucleotides align to TRBD1. Germline trimming cut 7 bases from V and 1 base from J; bases unmatched to any gene: 6. The CDR3 loop spans 13 amino acids. Germline V gives CDR1 GTSNPN, CDR2 SVGIG (reference sequence). CDR3 sequence reads: CAYAGQPNTEAFF. CDR3 in DNA: TGTGCCTATGCGGGACAGCCGAACACTGAAGCTTTCTTT.

This rearrangement joins TRBV5-1 to TRBJ2-5; 7 bases are a match to TRBD1. The V segment lost 4 bases and the J segment 4 bases; nucleotides outside the gene matches: 4. The CDR3 extends over 13 amino acids. CDR1 and CDR2 (germline): SGHRS, YFSETQ. The CDR3 reads CASSTGAAETQYF. The CDR3 DNA follows: TGCGCCAGCAGCACAGGGGCAGCAGAGACCCAGTACTTC.